This paragraph reports one T cell receptor (beta chain). Its antigen is still unknown. The CDR3 is cut off 3 residues early in the read; its end comes from the germline J gene. The J segment lost 0 bases and the V segment lost 5 bases, leaving 13 bases of the junction unmatched. This CDR3 is built from 17 residues. CDR1 and CDR2 (germline): MNHEY, SVGEGT. The sample originates from a study of Tregs in tolerant kidney transplant recipients. The study, taken as a whole, reports: Antigen-driven expansion was suggested because donor-specific Tregs expanded more than all Tregs in tolerant patients. Expanding Tregs on activated donor B cells appeared to best identify donor-specific TCRbeta clones.

Clones were read by immunoSEQ multiplex PCR, and TCRdb kept only the in-frame ones, dropping some. The table for this sample gives roughly 32,000 clones. J is TRBJ2-7 and V is TRBV6-2 or TRBV6-3, with 7 bases identical to TRBD1. Sequencing was performed on CD8+ T cells from blood, taken before the transplant. The receptor's source is a human donor who received a combined kidney and bone marrow transplant. CDR3 amino acids: CASSPPAGTENSYEQYF. The CDR3 DNA, read in part, is TGTGCCAGCAGTCCGCCGGCCGGGACAGAAAACTCCTACGAG.